The text below deals with one T cell receptor (beta chain). Its antigen remains unidentified. No much larger clonotype is one base removed from it; base qualities were not supplied. Preparation of the library involved the immunoSEQ multiplex PCR assay. The multiplex PCR relied on a mix of 60 forward primers for TCR Vbeta segments and 13 reverse primers for TCR Jbeta segments. Amplification of the CDR3 region of rearranged TCR beta genes was performed with a multiplex PCR assay on genomic DNA. On the Illumina HiSeq System, the amplified TCR beta libraries were sequenced as 87-base-pair reads. The study's own analysis went as follows. Across the 670 or so repertoires, a later analysis counted tens of millions of unique TCR beta chains, around 11 million of which were shared by at least two donors. Raw reads were error-corrected and collapsed into unique sequences with a nearest-neighbor algorithm that merged closely related sequences to remove PCR and sequencing errors. Alignment of CDR3 sequences to IMGT reference sequences was used to assign V, D and J gene segments. For a sequence to be retained, at least a six-nucleotide match to both a V gene segment and a J gene segment was required. Rearrangements were classified as productive when the CDR3 lacked stop codons and remained in frame with V and J, and all other rearrangements were classified as non-productive. CDR3 was defined according to IMGT convention as the region running from the second conserved V-encoded cysteine to the conserved J-encoded phenylalanine. In an earlier analysis of approximately 590 of the donors, sequences lacking an unambiguous match to a single V gene segment were excluded. An earlier analysis of several hundred of the donors called V segments functional above 56.7% productive rearrangements and segregating when the between-donor standard deviation exceeded 5%. To diagnose cytomegalovirus status from the catalog of TCR beta chain sequences, a statistical classification framework was built. V and J gene assignment, in a later analysis, came from comparing TCR nucleotide sequences with IMGT/GENE-DB human TR gene sequences. The TCRdist pipeline was used in a later analysis to assign CDR3 sequences and most-parsimonious VDJ recombination scenarios. A later analysis defined each TCR beta chain by its CDR3 amino acid sequence plus V-gene family, and excluded reads lacking a unique V-gene family. In a later analysis, nearly 600 highly shared, low-generation-probability nucleotide sequences were removed to address suspected cross-contamination and a sequencing artifact. For each public chain, a later analysis derived a clonal expansion index from normalized ranks of inferred template counts within each repertoire. In a later analysis, generation probabilities were computed with a VDJ recombination model fitted to out-of-frame rearrangements, and the resulting probabilities were checked against IGoR. In a later analysis, hypergeometric tests were used to score TCR-TCR, TCR-HLA and TCR-CMV co-occurrence, with a repertoire-size bias correction applied to TCR pairs. To estimate false discovery rates, a later analysis permuted the HLA or CMV assignments 20 times. In a later analysis, co-occurring TCRs were grouped using DBSCAN, with TCRdist sequence similarity added in when clustering inside HLA-allele-positive subsets. Repertoires with fewer than 30,000 or more than 120,000 public chains, plus five repertoires with anomalous nucleotide sharing, were excluded from co-occurrence clustering. The immuneACCESS repertoire file appears here via TCRdb, limited to in-frame rearrangements. These files lack a portion of the clones; in checked studies, under half of the deficit traces to unresolved V genes, and the cause of the others is not known. V, J and clone size derive from that table, while D and trimming were established from the DNA sequence. For this sample the table gives about 37,000 clones, of which roughly 81% were detected only once. Around a tenth of the sample is taken by the ten largest.

These data originate in a study of cytomegalovirus exposure and HLA in healthy donors (dated by TCRdb to the late 2010s). Looking at the study overall: An earlier analysis of fewer than 750 of the donors reported roughly 300 Gb of sequence data and around 100 million unique TCR beta sequences obtained from 150 million to 200 million T cells. The later analysis used no new phenotypic data to find candidate immune exposures, relying instead on TCR beta sequences and their occurrence across donors. The study combined high-throughput TCR immunosequencing, statistical association of individual TCRs with disease status, and machine learning to predict cytomegalovirus infection status. Using immunosequencing, the study profiled T cell repertoires from about 610 subjects and related those repertoires to cytomegalovirus serostatus. Class I and class II HLA loci were covered by the typing at four-digit resolution. The aim of the study was to test whether cataloging public T cell receptors could identify signatures of past pathogen exposure. An earlier analysis of around 580 of the donors used high-throughput TCR beta sequencing to judge whether each TCR beta V gene segment behaved as functional or pseudogenic. A separate validation cohort of 90 to 150 different subjects was used in addition to the approximately 700-subject first cohort. The number of typed donors differed by locus: roughly 629-640 for A, B, C, DRB1 and DQB1; some 500 for DQA1; some 590 for DPA1; and some 470 for DPB1. Among the roughly 430 genotyped donors, around 81% belonged to the genetic ancestry cluster associated with self-reported Caucasian donors. All discovery cohort repertoires had been generated on a single sequencing platform. Four or five DR-DQ haplotypes were handled as single units for association and clustering because linkage in the cohort was strong. Roughly 300 gigabases of sequencing data and 70 million to 100 million unique TCR sequences made up an early release that covered nearly 650 HLA-typed donors. A later genetic analysis took genome-wide SNP genotypes for about 65% of the roughly 670 donors and used that subset as a discovery cohort. Alongside the repertoire data, information on donor age, sex, ethnicity and CMV serostatus was compiled. To study patterns of TCR occurrence, a later analysis re-analyzed previously published TCR beta repertoires from just over 650 donors and added high-resolution HLA genotyping. Across approximately 420 genotyped donors of the cohort, an average of 235,054 unique TCR beta nucleotide sequences per donor were sequenced, and roughly 18% of those sequences were non-productive.

The cohort comprised more than 550 healthy bone marrow donors. Cohort members were all nominally healthy when sampled, although unrecorded immune exposures were likely present. The donor tested CMV seronegative, placing the donor among the 350 or so seronegative members of the cohort. Every donor gave a peripheral blood sample, and the peripheral blood mononuclear cells from that sample were used for TCR beta sequencing. Genomic DNA was extracted from the blood cell samples with the Qiagen DNeasy Blood Extraction Kit. Broader findings and caveats from the paper: In a later analysis, the rate of TCR association differed among HLA loci, with DRB1 alleles having the most associated TCRs and HLA-C alleles having the fewest. A later analysis reported that several top co-occurrence clusters appeared linked to parvovirus B19, influenza, CMV and Epstein-Barr virus. A cluster of highly shared sequence variants was judged likely to represent a technical artifact of the sequencing pipeline. Specific HLA alleles were associated with about 17,000 TCR beta sequences at a false discovery rate of 0.05 in a later analysis. When HLA alleles, especially DR and DQ, strongly co-occurred, TCR associations were difficult to assign to individual alleles. A further reported finding was that TCR beta sequences accurately predicted the HLA-A and HLA-B alleles for most subjects in the first cohort. According to the authors, the approach could potentially be generalized to other disease states and immunological phenotypes. A later genetic analysis associated a missense DCLRE1C variant with V-gene and J-gene trimming of TCR beta chains, and an independent cohort replicated the association. In an earlier analysis of some 550 of the donors, most TCR beta V segments were observed in productive rearrangements about 87% or about 30% of the time, broadly matching IMGT annotations. In a later analysis, HLA-associated TCR beta chains showed more clonal expansion and lower generation probabilities than non-associated chains that were equally common. In a later genetic analysis, fewer N-insertions in productive TCRs were reported among donors in an Asian-associated ancestry cluster than the roughly 700-donor mean. Linkage disequilibrium might explain the correlated functional status among segregating V segments, but an unknown experimental factor could not be ruled out. Three of the identified cytomegalovirus-associated TCR beta chains were confirmed in vitro to be specific for cytomegalovirus antigens. Because some donors lacked HLA typing at each locus, the association tests relied only on the typed subset. Some IMGT-functional V segments, including TRBV6-2 and TRBV6-3, could not be told apart with the 87-base-pair reads, so those segments were excluded. Cytomegalovirus status was reported to be diagnosed by the classifier with high specificity and sensitivity in both the original and validation cohorts. Roughly uniform sequencing depth across donors was assumed in presence/absence analyses, although this assumption may not hold. In this cohort, only TCR beta chains were sequenced, and detectable features were limited by the absence of alpha or paired-chain data. While some public TCRs were present in many individuals, most TCR sequences turned up only very rarely across donors. The study listed approximately 150 TCR beta chains as associated with cytomegalovirus. For the cohort, immune exposure information was limited to CMV serostatus. The earlier analysis of approximately 560 of the donors excluded some 15 rarely observed V segments, including chromosome 9 orphons, because counts were too low. According to a later analysis, most CMV-associated TCR beta chains appeared to be HLA-restricted, and the HLA associations seemed to be driven largely by CMV exposure.

The CDR3 measures 14 amino acids from cysteine to phenylalanine. Solely the CDR3 DNA is kept, with 42 bases framed from the first base. The V and J ends are trimmed by 6 bases and 6 bases, leaving 15 bases between them. CDR1 MDHEN and CDR2 SYDVKM were looked up in the germline V gene. The specimen was PBMCs. This sequence was found in a woman aged 40 to 55 in good health and CMV-seronegative. The chain uses TRBV28 and TRBJ1-5; TRBD1 is perhaps the D gene, given 5 matching bases. The DNA sequence follows: TGTGCCAGCAGCCTGGGACTTCGGGGTCAGCCCCAGCATTTT. This sequence encodes CASSLGLRGQPQHF.